The 28 T cell receptor beta chains listed next were all sequenced from one sample in a study of blood T cell repertoires in COVID-19. Clones were sequenced by immunoSEQ multiplex PCR, and TCRdb holds only the in-frame ones, with some missing. In the table there are about 250,000 clones, 70% to 90% of which are singletons. Sequenced: PBMCs or T cells enriched from blood (not recorded which). The receptor set was obtained from a man aged 35 to 55 who had recovered from COVID-19.

The rearrangement links TRBV27 to TRBJ2-2, with D perhaps TRBD2 (6 bases). The CDR3 contains 13 residues. Germline V gene sequence: CDR1 MNHEY, CDR2 SMNVEV (reference sequence). Trimming cost V 7 bases and J 4 bases, with 10 bases left between them. Written as DNA, the CDR3 is TGTGCCAGCAAGACTAGGGTCACCGGGGAGCTGTTTTTT. Residues: CASKTRVTGELFF.

V and J are TRBV18 and TRBJ1-2, with a possible D match to TRBD1 (6 bases). The CDR3 has 13 residues. The V end was cut by 1 base, the J end by 6 bases, with 9 bases between. The V gene's germline CDR1 is KGHSH and CDR2 LQKENI. CDR3 protein: CASSPQGDDGYTF. CDR3 DNA: TGTGCCAGCTCACCACAGGGGGACGATGGCTACACCTTC.

The chain uses TRBV7-2 and TRBJ2-3, with TRBD1 identical over 9 bases. Germline CDR1 reads SGHTA; CDR2 reads FQGNSA. The ends lost 1 base at V and 7 bases at J; junction bases unmatched: 3. CDR3 length: 14 residues. CDR3 DNA sequence: TGTGCCAGCAGCTTAGGGACAGGGGTAAATACGCAGTATTTT. This translates into CASSLGTGVNTQYF.

In this sample, this clone turned up a few times. The CDR3 here is CASSQDFRQILNYGYTF. The CDR3 DNA sequence: TGCGCCAGCAGCCAAGATTTCCGACAGATCCTTAACTATGGCTACACCTTC. This chain connects TRBV4-1 to TRBJ1-2, with a tentative D call TRBD1 (5 bases). The V and J ends lost 0 bases and 1 base respectively, with 15 bases between them. The germline CDR1 and CDR2 sequences are MGHRA and YSYEKL. The CDR3 has 17 residues.

The chain couples TRBV20-1 to TRBJ1-1; D not certain. The CDR3 totals 14 residues. The ends were cut back, 3 bases at V and 1 base at J, with 12 bases in the middle. The germline gives CDR1 DFQATT, CDR2 SNEGSKA (reference sequence). CDR3 in DNA: TGCAGTGCTAGTCATCCTCGGGGGAACACTGAAGCTTTCTTT. This sequence encodes CSASHPRGNTEAFF.

The V and J genes are TRBV7-8 and TRBJ2-7, with TRBD2 matching 10 bases. The germline gives CDR1 SGHVS, CDR2 FQNEAQ. V lost 5 bases to trimming and J lost 3 bases; unmatched junction nucleotides: 10. The CDR3 sequence is 16 residues long. CDR3 bases: TGTGCCAGCAGCCCCCGCGGGGCTAGCGGGAGCTACGAGCAGTACTTC. Its protein is CASSPRGASGSYEQYF.

This chain's CDR3 is CASSPGLAGGGGSYNEQFF. The CDR3 DNA follows: TGTGCCAGCAGTCCGGGACTAGCGGGGGGAGGGGGCTCCTACAATGAGCAGTTCTTC. V is TRBV27 and J is TRBJ2-1; 15 positions agree with TRBD2. The CDR3 totals 19 residues. Losses at the gene ends were 5 bases for V and 0 bases for J; bases not matched to a gene: 8. The germline V gene encodes CDR1 MNHEY and CDR2 SMNVEV (reference sequence).

This chain uses TRBV18 with TRBJ1-6; D possibly corresponds to TRBD1 (6 bases). V lost 0 bases and J lost 5, with 11 bases in between. This CDR3 has 16 residues. Germline V gives CDR1 KGHSH, CDR2 LQKENI. The CDR3 DNA follows: TGTGCCAGCTCACCACCCGGGACACGCAATAATTCACCCCTCCACTTT. The encoded protein is CASSPPGTRNNSPLHF.

This clone has a single count. The rearrangement links TRBV15 to TRBJ1-2, with 7 bases identical to TRBD1. CDR3 length: 14 residues. The V and J ends lost 7 bases and 2 bases, in that order; junction bases with no gene match: 7. From germline, CDR1 is LNHNV and CDR2 YYDKDF (reference sequence). The CDR3 coding sequence is TGTGCCACCAAGGAGGGGGCCTCGAACTATGGCTACACCTTC. Its protein product is CATKEGASNYGYTF.

J is TRBJ2-7 and V is TRBV6-1; D remains ambiguous. This CDR3 comprises 15 residues. Trimming pared 2 bases from V and 3 bases from J, leaving 14 bases between. The germline V gene encodes CDR1 MNHNS and CDR2 SASEGT. CDR3 loop: CASSEIAGPSYEQYF. The CDR3 nucleotides read TGTGCCAGCAGTGAAATCGCAGGCCCCAGCTACGAGCAGTACTTC.

This chain connects TRBV2 to TRBJ2-2; D perhaps matches TRBD2 (5 bases). This CDR3 contains 15 residues. The V end lost 7 bases, the J end lost 6 bases, and 18 bases lay between the germline ends. The germline gives CDR1 SNHLY, CDR2 FYNNEI. The CDR3: CASIRGRERAGELFF. DNA of the CDR3: TGTGCCAGCATCCGAGGAAGGGAGAGGGCCGGGGAGCTGTTTTTT.

This chain joins TRBV7-9 and TRBJ2-7; D possibly corresponds to TRBD2 (6 bases). CDR3 size: 15 residues. Germline V gene lookup returns CDR1 SEHNR and CDR2 FQNEAQ (reference sequence). Trimming removed 5 bases from V and 2 bases from J, with 16 bases in between. The CDR3 nucleotides read TGTGCCAGCAGCAATACTGATGGAGGGCCCTACGAGCAGTACTTC. It yields the protein CASSNTDGGPYEQYF.

This sequence joins TRBV7-2 and TRBJ2-5, with a tentative D call TRBD2 (7 bases). CDR3 length: 15 amino acids. V lost 5 bases, J lost 5 bases, and 18 bases lay in between. Germline lookup yields CDR1 SGHTA and CDR2 FQGNSA. The CDR3 coding sequence is TGTGCCAGCAGCCCTCCGGGGAGGGGGGGCGAGACCCAGTACTTC. Translated: CASSPPGRGGETQYF.

This chain uses TRBV4-1 with TRBJ1-2; 7 bases map to TRBD1. The V segment lost 2 bases and the J segment 1 base; nucleotides outside the gene matches: 1. This CDR3 has 14 residues. Germline-derived CDR1 and CDR2 are MGHRA and YSYEKL. The CDR3 DNA is TGCGCCAGCAGCCAAACAGGGGTTAACTATGGCTACACCTTC. Translated, it gives CASSQTGVNYGYTF.

The chain is built from TRBV30 and TRBJ2-7, with D perhaps TRBD1 (6 bases). This CDR3 region has 12 residues. Trimming took off 2 bases at V and 6 bases at J, with 11 bases between the two ends. Germline assignment: CDR1 GTSNPN and CDR2 SVGIG (reference sequence). CDR3 region: CAWSYRVGEQYF. The CDR3 DNA reads TGTGCCTGGAGTTACAGGGTTGGCGAGCAGTACTTC. The entire variable domain, with the rest obtained from reference TRBV30 and TRBJ2-7, is as follows: SQTIHQWPATLVQPVGSPLSLECTVEGTSNPNLYWYRQAAGRGLQLLFYSVGIGQISSEVPQNLSASRPQDRQFILSSKKLLLSDSGFYLCAWSYRVGEQYFGPGTRLTVT.

V is TRBV30 and J is TRBJ1-2, with no clear D. V lost 0 bases and J lost 8, with 16 bases in between. This CDR3 region has 14 residues. Germline V lookup: CDR1 GTSNPN, CDR2 SVGIG (reference sequence). The CDR3 DNA follows: TGTGCCTGGAGTGTACCCCCAGGCCCCCGGGGCTACACCTTC. It encodes CAWSVPPGPRGYTF.

This clone came up a few times. The CDR3 bases are TGTGCCAGCAGTGAAGACAGTCTTGACAATGAGCAGTTCTTC. Its protein is CASSEDSLDNEQFF. V gene TRBV6-1 combines with J gene TRBJ2-1; D gene uncertain. V lost 1 base, J lost 5 bases, and 9 bases lay in between. The CDR3 length is 14 residues. CDR1 and CDR2 from the germline V gene are MNHNS and SASEGT.

This clone has only one observation. The chain combines TRBV5-1 with TRBJ2-7; 11 bases are a match to TRBD1. V lost 0 bases and J lost 3; bases outside the gene matches: 5. The germline V gene has CDR1 SGHRS and CDR2 YFSETQ. This CDR3 is built from 16 residues. The CDR3 sequence: CASSLASDRGLYEQYF. The CDR3 DNA reads TGCGCCAGCAGCTTGGCCTCGGACAGGGGGCTCTACGAGCAGTACTTC.

The rearrangement links TRBV28 to TRBJ2-7; 7 bases are a match to TRBD1. The germline V gene encodes CDR1 MDHEN and CDR2 SYDVKM. The V segment lost 3 bases and the J segment 3 bases; nucleotides outside the gene matches: 5. This CDR3 contains 14 residues. This CDR3 reads CASSFGRGSYEQYF. The CDR3 DNA is TGTGCCAGCAGTTTTGGCAGGGGGAGCTACGAGCAGTACTTC. Full variable domain (missing parts from reference TRBV28 and TRBJ2-7): DVKVTQSSRYLVKRTGEKVFLECVQDMDHENMFWYRQDPGLGLRLIYFSYDVKMKEKGDIPEGYSVSREKKERFSLILESASTNQTSMYLCASSFGRGSYEQYFGPGTRLTVT.

The chain has TRBV2 and TRBJ2-7; 11 positions match TRBD2. This CDR3 is built from 14 residues. Germline values: CDR1 SNHLY, CDR2 FYNNEI. Germline trimming cut 6 bases from V and 3 bases from J; bases unmatched to any gene: 4. The DNA for the CDR3 is TGTGCCAGCAGCCCACTAGCGGGAGTCTACGAGCAGTACTTC. It is translated as CASSPLAGVYEQYF.

The chain carries TRBV11-3 and TRBJ2-3, with D maybe TRBD2 (6 bases). The V gene lost 5 bases and the J gene lost 3 bases, with 12 bases spanning the gap. This CDR3 spans 14 amino acids. Germline V gene data show CDR1 as SGHNT and CDR2 as YENEEA. The CDR3 DNA follows: TGTGCCAGCAGCCCCGACGGGGGTACAGATACGCAGTATTTT. Translated, it gives CASSPDGGTDTQYF.

The CDR3 protein is CASNSGDRDPYNSPLHF. In nucleotides, the CDR3 is TGTGCCAGCAACTCGGGGGACAGGGACCCCTATAATTCACCCCTCCACTTT. J is TRBJ1-6 and V is TRBV3-1 (or the pseudogene TRBV3-2); 9 nucleotides align to TRBD1. The trim removed 7 bases at V and 2 bases at J, leaving 9 bases unmatched. CDR3 length equals 17 residues. Germline V gene lookup returns CDR1 LGHDT and CDR2 YNNKEL (reference sequence).

This clone has just one count. The V call is TRBV5-1, the J call TRBJ1-4; D may be TRBD1 (5 bases). V lost 0 bases to trimming and J lost 5 bases, with 8 bases between them. The germline V gene encodes CDR1 SGHRS and CDR2 YFSETQ. The CDR3 has 14 amino acids. As DNA, the CDR3 is TGCGCCAGCAGCTTGGGACAGAACAATGAAAAACTGTTTTTT. Protein product: CASSLGQNNEKLFF.

CDR3 protein: CASSQDLVQTDTQYF. The CDR3 DNA reads TGTGCCAGCAGCCAAGATCTCGTGCAGACAGATACGCAGTATTTT. The J gene is TRBJ2-3, the V gene TRBV3-1 (or the pseudogene TRBV3-2); D ambiguous. CDR1 and CDR2 (germline): LGHDT, YNNKEL (reference sequence). The V gene lost 0 bases and the J gene lost 3 bases, with 10 bases spanning the gap. The CDR3 spans 15 residues.

V usage is TRBV27 and J usage is TRBJ2-7, with unresolved D. This CDR3 region has 13 residues. Germline lookup yields CDR1 MNHEY and CDR2 SMNVEV (reference sequence). V lost 2 bases to trimming and J lost 2 bases, with 7 bases between them. CDR3 in amino acids: CASSLLNPYEQYF. For the CDR3, the DNA is TGTGCCAGCAGTTTACTAAATCCCTACGAGCAGTACTTC.

The J gene is TRBJ1-3, the V gene TRBV10-3; possibly TRBD1 for D (5 bases). From germline, CDR1 is ENHRY and CDR2 SYGVKD. Trimming shortened V by 4 bases and J by 8 bases, and 12 bases separated the two germline ends. This CDR3 spans 13 amino acids. In DNA form, the CDR3 reads TGTGCCATCAGTGTCCAGGGATCGGACACCATATATTTT. Its protein product is CAISVQGSDTIYF.

In this sample, this clone turned up a few times. The V and J genes are TRBV7-3 and TRBJ1-5, with TRBD1 matching over 10 bases. Germline CDR1 SGHTA, CDR2 FQGTGA. With V trimmed by 6 bases and J by 7 bases, 9 bases remained unmatched. The CDR3 consists of 15 residues. CDR3 nucleotide sequence: TGTGCCAGCAGTGCCGCAGACAGGGGGCTACAGCCCCAGCATTTT. Translation: CASSAADRGLQPQHF.

The rearrangement links TRBV5-1 to TRBJ1-6; the match to TRBD1 covers 7 bases. Germline-derived CDR1 and CDR2 are SGHRS and YFSETQ. V was clipped by 0 bases and J by 6 bases; unmatched bases: 3. This CDR3 is built from 15 residues. The CDR3 protein is CASSLGAGGNSPLHF. The CDR3 DNA is TGCGCCAGCAGCTTGGGGGCAGGGGGTAATTCACCCCTCCACTTT.